This TCR beta chain was identified during a study of identical twins. TCRdb redid the calling of the 5' RACE reads with MiXCR, one entry per CDR3 protein. The top ten clones hold about 0.4% of a sample with 510,000 or so distinct CDR3 sequences, 13% to 15% of them seen once. The CDR3 sequence is 17 residues long. V lost 0 bases to trimming and J lost 0 bases, with 14 bases between them. Germline CDR1 SGDLS, CDR2 YYNGEE. Every one of the donors was a healthy Caucasian. General study results and limits: The models gave estimates that fell short of the out-of-frame TCR alpha sharing seen in monozygotic twins.

Worth noting for this clonotype: Its specificity is unknown.

These data also featured in a second study, about yellow fever vaccine responses in identical twins.

The specimen was CD4+ T cells sorted from blood. The rearrangement links TRBV9 to TRBJ2-3; D is uncertain. The clonotype comes from a young woman in good health. CDR3 nucleotide sequence: TGTGCCAGCAGCGTAGAGTCCGGGCGGTTCAGCACAGATACGCAGTATTTT. This encodes CASSVESGRFSTDTQYF.